A single sample gave rise to the 24 T cell receptor beta chains below, sequenced in a study of T cell responses to AZD1222 COVID-19 vaccine (TCRdb year 2021). According to the study, the label for this sample's time point signals: baseline before first vaccination. Receptor amplification or capture employed the immunoSEQ multiplex PCR assay. Drawn from immuneACCESS, this table holds only the in-frame rearrangements with V and J called that TCRdb kept. Clones are partly lost; checked studies trace under half to an unresolved V gene and leave the rest unexplained. The sample has about 99,000 clones on record, 70% to 90% of them singletons. Just under 3% of the sample is taken by the ten largest. Sequenced here: peripheral blood, sampled on day 0 of AZD1222 vaccination. Receptor source: an adult in good health.

This clone was seen a single time. CDR3 loop: CASSYSTWTSAQETQYF. As DNA, the CDR3 is TGTGCCAGCAGTTACTCGACTTGGACTAGCGCCCAAGAGACCCAGTACTTC. J is TRBJ2-5 and V is TRBV6-2 or TRBV6-3, with 9 bases lining up with TRBD2. There are 17 residues in the CDR3. Germline V CDR1 and CDR2: MNHEY, SVGEGT. V dropped 0 bases and J dropped 1; count of bases not matched to a gene: 6.

The rearrangement uses TRBV7-9 and TRBJ1-2, with 7 bases lining up with TRBD1. The CDR3 is made up of 14 amino acids. V lost 6 bases to trimming and J lost 2 bases; unmatched junction nucleotides: 6. Germline lookup yields CDR1 SEHNR and CDR2 FQNEAQ (reference sequence). The CDR3 coding sequence is TGTGCCAGCAGTTCCGGGACAGTGAACTATGGCTACACCTTC. Its protein is CASSSGTVNYGYTF.

The chain combines TRBV7-9 with TRBJ1-1, with unresolved D. The CDR3 is made up of 16 amino acids. Looked up from germline, CDR1 is SEHNR and CDR2 is FQNEAQ (reference sequence). The CDR3 sequence is CAYLGVGEAMNTEAFF. The CDR3 bases are TGTGCTTACCTGGGCGTCGGGGAAGCCATGAACACTGAAGCTTTCTTT.

This clone came up once. J is TRBJ1-6 and V is TRBV5-6; 7 bases match TRBD1. The trim removed 4 bases at V and 5 bases at J, leaving 6 bases unmatched. The germline V gene encodes CDR1 SGHDT and CDR2 YYEEEE. The CDR3 length is 15 residues. CDR3 sequence: CASSTWGTDNSPLHF. The CDR3 coding sequence is TGTGCCAGCAGCACGTGGGGGACAGATAATTCACCCCTCCACTTT.

The gene calls are TRBV6-2 or TRBV6-3 and TRBJ2-7; 7 bases are shared with TRBD2. Germline trimming cut 4 bases from V and 5 bases from J; bases unmatched to any gene: 8. CDR1 MNHEY and CDR2 SVGEGT come from the germline V gene. The CDR3 runs 14 residues. CDR3 loop: CASSLGGTVDEQYV. CDR3 DNA sequence: TGTGCCAGCAGTTTGGGGGGGACCGTCGACGAGCAGTACGTC.

The rearrangement uses TRBV18 and TRBJ2-7; 10 bases line up with TRBD2. The CDR3 is made up of 18 amino acids. With V trimmed by 6 bases and J by 0 bases, 14 bases remained unmatched. The germline V gene has CDR1 KGHSH and CDR2 LQKENI. CDR3 sequence reads: CASSAFEASGGFSYEQYF. CDR3 coding DNA: TGTGCCAGCTCCGCTTTCGAGGCTAGCGGGGGTTTCTCCTACGAGCAGTACTTC.

The gene calls are TRBV7-3 and TRBJ2-3, with 9 bases identical to TRBD2. CDR1 is SGHTA and CDR2 is FQGTGA in the germline V gene. V lost 1 base, J lost 4 bases, and 3 bases stayed unmatched. CDR3 size: 15 residues. CDR3 amino acids: CASSLNAGGPDTQYF. CDR3 in DNA: TGTGCCAGCAGCTTAAACGCGGGGGGGCCAGATACGCAGTATTTT.

The chain couples TRBV5-6 to TRBJ1-4; the D is unclear. Per the germline V gene, CDR1 is SGHDT and CDR2 is YYEEEE. V was trimmed by 2 bases and J by 17 bases, leaving 10 bases between them. The CDR3 contains 10 residues. CDR3 DNA: TGTGCCAGCAGCTTTAGTTCTGGATTTTTT. It is translated as CASSFSSGFF.

The chain uses TRBV3-1 (or the pseudogene TRBV3-2) and TRBJ2-1; D gene unclear. The CDR3 length is 14 residues. Trimming stripped 5 bases from V and 7 bases from J, with 15 bases between. Germline loops: CDR1 LGHDT, CDR2 YNNKEL (reference sequence). The CDR3 region has the DNA TGTGCCAGCAGCTTTTCACGGGTGGGGAATGAGCAGTTCTTC. It translates to CASSFSRVGNEQFF.

The rearrangement joins TRBV5-4 to TRBJ2-1; no clear D gene. From germline, CDR1 is SGHNT and CDR2 YYREEE (reference sequence). CDR3 length equals 13 residues. Between the trimmed V and J ends, which lost 0 bases and 10 bases, there was a span of 11 bases. CDR3 protein: CASSLGPLREQFF. The CDR3 nucleotides are TGTGCCAGCAGCTTGGGACCCCTTAGAGAGCAGTTCTTC.

This chain joins TRBV10-3 and TRBJ1-1; D uncertain. V shed 10 bases and J shed 8 bases, with 14 bases lying between them. The CDR3 has 11 residues. Germline CDR1 and CDR2: ENHRY and SYGVKD. The CDR3 DNA follows: TGTGCCACCAAAGGGCCAAGAGAAGCTTTCTTT. Its translation is CATKGPREAFF.

The table lists this clone with a few counts. CDR3 coding DNA: TGTGCCAGCTCTCTCCGACAGGGTTCTTCCTCCTACAATGAGCAGTTCTTC. Protein: CASSLRQGSSSYNEQFF. The V call is TRBV18, the J call TRBJ2-1, with 7 nucleotides matching TRBD1. The CDR3 has 17 residues. The germline CDR1 and CDR2 sequences are KGHSH and LQKENI. After removal of 6 bases from V and 0 bases from J, the junction contained 11 bases not matched to a gene.

The chain combines TRBV12-5 with TRBJ2-1; possibly TRBD2 for D (7 bases). Germline CDR1 and CDR2: LGHNT and FRNRAP. The germline V and J ends were trimmed by 10 bases and 6 bases, with 13 bases remaining between them. The CDR3 is 12 amino acids. CDR3 sequence (DNA): TGTGCTACCGGGGGGCCGGTCAATGAGCAGTTCTTC. It codes for CATGGPVNEQFF.

This sequence joins TRBV29-1 and TRBJ2-1; TRBD2 matches 7 bases. The CDR3 has 17 residues. Trimming took 4 bases from V and 7 from J; bases not matched to a gene: 19. Per germline, CDR1 SQVTM and CDR2 ANQGSEA. CDR3 loop: CSVATTMLADGRNEQFF. In DNA, the CDR3 is TGCAGCGTTGCCACAACCATGCTAGCGGACGGGAGGAATGAGCAGTTCTTC.

The V gene is TRBV28, the J gene TRBJ2-3; the match to TRBD2 covers 9 bases. This CDR3 is built from 17 residues. Germline CDR1 is MDHEN and CDR2 is SYDVKM. With 6 bases clipped from V and 2 bases from J, the junction kept 12 bases outside the gene matches. CDR3 amino acids: CASRREGGQPSTDTQYF. The CDR3 DNA reads as TGTGCCAGCAGGCGGGAGGGGGGACAACCTTCCACAGATACGCAGTATTTT.

This chain joins TRBV5-4 and TRBJ1-1, with 8 bases fitting TRBD1. J lost 0 bases, V lost 4 bases, and 11 bases had no gene match. This CDR3 has 17 amino acids. CDR1 and CDR2 (germline): SGHNT, YYREEE (reference sequence). The CDR3 region has the DNA TGTGCCAGCAGCCCGCGGACAGGGAGGATTATGAACACTGAAGCTTTCTTT. Protein sequence: CASSPRTGRIMNTEAFF.

This clone was seen just once. The chain couples TRBV15 to TRBJ1-2; D not certain. V gave up 0 bases and J gave up 7 bases, with 9 bases separating them. The germline gives CDR1 LNHNV, CDR2 YYDKDF (reference sequence). The CDR3 length is 13 residues. The DNA for the CDR3 is TGTGCCACCAGCAGAGAGGGAGGGTCTGGCTACACCTTC. This codes for CATSREGGSGYTF. Variable domain in full (rest from reference TRBV15 and TRBJ1-2): DAMVIQNPRYQVTQFGKPVTLSCSQTLNHNVMYWYQQKSSQAPKLLFHYYDKDFNNEADTPDNFQSRRPNTSFCFLDIRSPGLGDTAMYLCATSREGGSGYTFGSGTRLTVV.

The genes are TRBV19 and TRBJ1-5, with TRBD1 as a possible D gene (5 bases). V was shortened by 2 bases and J by 9 bases, with 14 bases between the two germline ends. Looked up from germline, CDR1 is LNHDA and CDR2 is SQIVND (reference sequence). The CDR3 contains 14 residues. CDR3 protein: CASSITGERRPQHF. Here the CDR3 DNA reads TGTGCCAGTAGTATAACGGGGGAGCGGAGGCCCCAGCATTTT.

The rearrangement links TRBV9 to TRBJ2-2; D remains unclear. CDR1 is SGDLS and CDR2 is YYNGEE in the germline V gene. Trimming removed 3 bases from V and 6 bases from J, with 21 bases in between. The CDR3 length is 17 residues. CDR3 in amino acids: CASSDPRRPAMAGELFF. For the CDR3, the DNA is TGTGCCAGCAGCGACCCCCGGCGGCCAGCGATGGCCGGGGAGCTGTTTTTT.

The CDR3 here is CASSLDHRGYNEQFF. CDR3 coding DNA: TGTGCCAGCAGCTTAGACCACAGGGGGTACAATGAGCAGTTCTTC. This sequence joins TRBV11-1 and TRBJ2-1, with TRBD1 identical over 8 bases. The CDR3 totals 15 residues. The V gene end was trimmed by 1 base and the J gene end by 4 bases; junction bases not matched to a gene: 3. The germline V gene encodes CDR1 SGHAT and CDR2 FQDESV (reference sequence).

CDR3 nucleotide sequence: TGTGCCAGCGGGGGCCAGCACACCGGGGAGCTGTTTTTT. Its protein is CASGGQHTGELFF. J is TRBJ2-2 and V is TRBV10-3; D perhaps matches TRBD2 (7 bases). V dropped 10 bases and J dropped 3 bases, with 12 bases sitting between them. Germline loops: CDR1 ENHRY, CDR2 SYGVKD. The CDR3 has 13 amino acids.

J is TRBJ1-5 and V is TRBV19; D not resolved. Deletions cut 4 bases from V and 4 bases from J, with 11 bases between. CDR1 is LNHDA and CDR2 is SQIVND in the germline V gene (reference sequence). The CDR3 sequence is 14 residues long. In nucleotides, the CDR3 is TGTGCCAGTAGTACCGGACTGGGGAATCAGCCCCAGCATTTT. The encoded protein is CASSTGLGNQPQHF.

CDR3 nucleotide sequence: TGTGCCAGCAGTGATCCCGGGACACCTGCAGCAGATACGCAGTATTTT. This sequence encodes CASSDPGTPAADTQYF. The rearrangement joins TRBV6-1 to TRBJ2-3; D perhaps matches TRBD1 (6 bases). V lost 3 bases to trimming and J lost 4 bases, with 17 bases between them. The CDR3 covers 16 residues. The V gene's germline CDR1 is MNHNS and CDR2 SASEGT.

The gene calls are TRBV25-1 and TRBJ2-5; D gene uncertain. There are 13 residues in the CDR3. Trimming pared 4 bases from V and 4 bases from J, leaving 10 bases between. Germline V gene sequence: CDR1 MGHDK, CDR2 SYGVNS. The CDR3 is CASSGHGRETQYF. As DNA, the CDR3 is TGTGCCAGCAGTGGTCACGGTCGAGAGACCCAGTACTTC.